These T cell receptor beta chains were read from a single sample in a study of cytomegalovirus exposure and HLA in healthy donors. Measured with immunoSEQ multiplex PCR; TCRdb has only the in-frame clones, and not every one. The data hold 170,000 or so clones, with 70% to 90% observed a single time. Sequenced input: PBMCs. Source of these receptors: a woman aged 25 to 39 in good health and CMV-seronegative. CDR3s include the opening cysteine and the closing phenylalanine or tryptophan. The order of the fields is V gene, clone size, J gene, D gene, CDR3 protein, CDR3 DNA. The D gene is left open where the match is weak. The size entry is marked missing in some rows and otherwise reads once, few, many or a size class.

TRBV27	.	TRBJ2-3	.	CASSIRSQGANTDTQYF	TGTGCCAGCAGTATCCGCAGCCAGGGCGCTAACACAGATACGCAGTATTTT
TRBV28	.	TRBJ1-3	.	CASSLYARRGNTIYF	TGTGCCAGCAGTTTATATGCTCGGCGGGGAAACACCATATATTTT
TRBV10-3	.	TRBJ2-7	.	CAIKRGLYEQYF	TGTGCCATCAAAAGGGGATTATACGAGCAGTACTTC
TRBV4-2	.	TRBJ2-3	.	CASSQEARYGGDTQYF	TGTGCCAGCAGCCAAGAAGCCCGTTACGGTGGTGATACGCAGTATTTT
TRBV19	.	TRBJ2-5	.	CASTKAGGRGWETQYF	TGTGCCAGTACCAAAGCCGGGGGCAGGGGGTGGGAGACCCAGTACTTC
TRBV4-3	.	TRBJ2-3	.	CASSQDKRDTQYF	TGCGCCAGCAGCCAAGATAAGAGGGATACGCAGTATTTT
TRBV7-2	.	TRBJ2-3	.	CASSLAVAGTDTQYF	TGTGCCAGCAGCTTAGCGGTGGCAGGGACAGATACGCAGTATTTT
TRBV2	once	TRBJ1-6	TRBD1	CASRDRGGVNNSPLHF	TGTGCCAGCAGAGACAGGGGAGGAGTGAATAATTCACCCCTCCACTTT
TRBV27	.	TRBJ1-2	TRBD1	CASSPTGGAGGLTF	TGTGCCAGCAGTCCGACAGGGGGAGCAGGAGGGTTGACCTTC
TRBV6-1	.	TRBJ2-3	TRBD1	CASRTGVIFTDTQYF	TGTGCCAGCAGGACAGGGGTGATTTTCACAGATACGCAGTATTTT
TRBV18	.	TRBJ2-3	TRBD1	CASSPTGAAQYF	TGTGCCAGCTCACCTACAGGGGCGGCGCAGTATTTT
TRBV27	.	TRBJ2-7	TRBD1	CASRVTGGTTYEQYF	TGTGCCAGCAGGGTAACAGGGGGGACAACCTACGAGCAGTACTTC
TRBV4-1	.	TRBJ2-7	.	CASSQEFDIFSYEQYF	TGCGCCAGCAGCCAAGAGTTTGACATTTTTTCCTACGAGCAGTACTTC
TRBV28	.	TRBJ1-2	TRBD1	CASSESQGGDRESGYTF	TGTGCCAGCAGTGAATCACAGGGCGGGGACAGGGAGAGTGGCTACACCTTC
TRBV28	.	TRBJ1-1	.	CASAVNTEAFF	TGTGCCAGCGCGGTGAACACTGAAGCTTTCTTT
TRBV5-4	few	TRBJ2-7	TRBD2	CASSLSRISSGGPSEQYF	TGTGCCAGCAGCTTGTCGAGGATATCTAGCGGGGGACCTTCCGAGCAGTACTTC
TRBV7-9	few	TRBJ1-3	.	CASSLSGNSGNTIYF	TGTGCCAGCAGCTTATCAGGGAACTCTGGAAACACCATATATTTT
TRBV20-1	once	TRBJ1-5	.	CSASTSQPQHF	TGCAGTGCTAGCACTTCCCAGCCCCAGCATTTT
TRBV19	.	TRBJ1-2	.	CASTGGAYGYTF	TGTGCCAGTACTGGGGGCGCTTATGGCTACACCTTC
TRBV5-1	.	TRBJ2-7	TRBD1	CASSLGGQGAYEQYF	TGCGCCAGCAGCTTGGGGGGACAGGGGGCTTACGAGCAGTACTTC
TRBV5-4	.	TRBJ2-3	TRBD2	CASSLRSGGLVDTQYF	TGTGCCAGCAGCTTGAGGAGCGGGGGATTGGTAGATACGCAGTATTTT
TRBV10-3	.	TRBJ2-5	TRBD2	CAISAGGSSGQETQYF	TGTGCCATCTCGGCGGGAGGGAGTTCGGGCCAAGAGACCCAGTACTTC
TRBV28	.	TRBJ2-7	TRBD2	CASSFGSGSSYEQYF	TGTGCCAGCAGTTTTGGTAGCGGGAGCTCCTACGAGCAGTACTTC
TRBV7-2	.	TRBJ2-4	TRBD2	CASSLHAGTSALAKNSQYF	TGTGCCAGCAGCTTACACGCCGGGACTAGCGCTCTAGCCAAAAACAGTCAGTACTTC
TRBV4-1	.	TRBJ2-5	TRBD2	CASSQVLAGGPQETQYF	TGCGCCAGCAGCCAAGTACTAGCGGGGGGGCCCCAAGAGACCCAGTACTTC
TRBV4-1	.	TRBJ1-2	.	CASSYGANYGYTF	TGCGCCAGCAGCTACGGGGCTAACTATGGCTACACCTTC
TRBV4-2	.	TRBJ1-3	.	CASSQEAGGGYTIYF	TGTGCCAGCAGCCAAGAGGCGGGAGGGGGATACACCATATATTTT
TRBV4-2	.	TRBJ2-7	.	CASSQDRQYF	TGTGCCAGCAGCCAAGATCGGCAGTACTTC
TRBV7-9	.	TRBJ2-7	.	CSSSLRQTIGETYEQYF	TGTTCCAGCAGCTTACGTCAGACAATAGGTGAGACCTACGAGCAGTACTTC
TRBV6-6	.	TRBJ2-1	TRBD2	CASSWDYTNNEQFF	TGTGCCAGCAGCTGGGACTATACAAACAATGAGCAGTTCTTC
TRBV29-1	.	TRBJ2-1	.	CSVDGGSSYNEQFF	TGCAGCGTTGATGGGGGGAGCTCCTACAATGAGCAGTTCTTC
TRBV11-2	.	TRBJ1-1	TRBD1	CASSLVQGDTEAFF	TGTGCCAGCAGCTTAGTTCAGGGGGACACTGAAGCTTTCTTT
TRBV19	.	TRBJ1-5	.	CASLDGQVNQPQHF	TGTGCCAGCCTCGATGGGCAGGTCAATCAGCCCCAGCATTTT
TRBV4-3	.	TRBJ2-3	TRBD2	CASSQDWSGGADTQYF	TGCGCCAGCAGCCAAGACTGGAGCGGGGGAGCAGATACGCAGTATTTT
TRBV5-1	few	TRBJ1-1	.	CASSPRGSNTEAFF	TGCGCCAGCAGCCCTCGAGGGAGTAACACTGAAGCTTTCTTT
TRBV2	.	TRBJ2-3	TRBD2	CASRGLAVTDTQYF	TGTGCCAGCAGAGGACTAGCGGTAACAGATACGCAGTATTTT
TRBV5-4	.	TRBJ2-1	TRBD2	CASSLGLADYNEQFF	TGTGCCAGCAGCCTGGGACTAGCGGATTACAATGAGCAGTTCTTC
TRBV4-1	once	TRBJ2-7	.	CASSQVEGLAYEQYF	TGCGCCAGCAGCCAAGTGGAGGGCCTGGCCTACGAGCAGTACTTC
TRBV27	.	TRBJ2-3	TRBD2	CASSLLVDGGADTQYF	TGTGCCAGCAGTTTATTGGTCGACGGGGGGGCAGATACGCAGTATTTT
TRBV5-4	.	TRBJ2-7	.	CASSLAGSYEQYF	TGTGCCAGCAGCTTGGCCGGTTCCTACGAGCAGTACTTC
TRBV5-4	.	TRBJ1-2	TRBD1	CASSPASTGTGYGYTF	TGTGCCAGCAGCCCTGCTTCTACCGGGACAGGGTATGGCTACACCTTC
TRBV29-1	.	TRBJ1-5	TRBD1	CSVLRTGYLIQPQHF	TGCAGCGTCCTTAGGACAGGGTATTTGATTCAGCCCCAGCATTTT
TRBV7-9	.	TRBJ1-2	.	CASSRRDGNYGYTF	TGTGCCAGCAGCAGGAGGGACGGTAACTATGGCTACACCTTC
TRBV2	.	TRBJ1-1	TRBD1	CAGDRAQPVAFF	TGTGCCGGGGACAGGGCCCAGCCTGTTGCTTTCTTT
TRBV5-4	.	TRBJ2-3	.	CASSFGGAQYF	TGTGCCAGCAGCTTCGGAGGGGCGCAGTATTTT
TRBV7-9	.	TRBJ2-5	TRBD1	CASSLRDRETQYF	TGTGCCAGCAGCCTCCGGGACAGAGAGACCCAGTACTTC
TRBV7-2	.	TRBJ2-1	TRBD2	CASSLIAGGGYNEQFF	TGTGCCAGCAGCTTGATAGCGGGGGGGGGTTACAATGAGCAGTTCTTC
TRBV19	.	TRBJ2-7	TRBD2	CASSIYGTSSYEQYF	TGTGCCAGTAGTATCTATGGGACTAGCTCCTACGAGCAGTACTTC
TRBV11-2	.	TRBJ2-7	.	CASSFSDRIYEQYF	TGTGCCAGCAGCTTCAGCGACCGTATATACGAGCAGTACTTC
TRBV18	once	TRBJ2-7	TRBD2	CASSATPGLAGSIYEQYF	TGTGCCAGCTCAGCCACTCCGGGACTAGCGGGATCAATCTACGAGCAGTACTTC
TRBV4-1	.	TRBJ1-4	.	CASSPLAATNEKLFF	TGCGCCAGCAGCCCATTGGCTGCAACTAATGAAAAACTGTTTTTT
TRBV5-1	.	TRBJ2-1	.	CASSLGASGYNEQFF	TGCGCCAGCAGCTTGGGAGCATCGGGATACAATGAGCAGTTCTTC